The clone carrying this TCR beta chain was found a few times. Antigen specificity is unknown. This record belongs to a study of identical twins. The V gene lost 6 bases and the J gene lost 8 bases, with 20 bases spanning the gap. CDR3 size: 15 residues. TCRdb fed the 5' RACE reads into MiXCR, producing one record per CDR3 protein. Of fewer than 800,000 distinct CDR3 sequences listed, around 7.5% were seen once; the top ten hold roughly 1.6%. Study-level findings and limits: With monozygotic twins, out-of-frame TCR alpha sharing exceeded what models estimated. Analyses based on zero insertions could be partly confounded by invariant MAIT and iNKT cells.

This sample was also put to use in a study of yellow fever vaccine responses in identical twins.

The source is a woman in her late teens or twenties in good health. The chain is built from TRBV12-3 or TRBV12-4 and TRBJ2-1; maybe TRBD2 (5 bases). Sequencing was performed on PBMCs. The CDR3 region has the DNA TGTGCCAGCAGAAATTCCCCCACCACCGGGGATGAGCAGTTCTTC. This translates into CASRNSPTTGDEQFF.